This TCR beta chain derives from a study of CD8 T cells in Susac syndrome. Study-level findings and limits: The study's TCR sequencing and HLA analysis covered a relatively small number of individuals, and the study acknowledged this.

The sequenced target, TCR beta, came from blood CD8+ and CD4+ T cells. Negative magnetic isolation gave CD8+ and CD4+ cells; FACS enriched CD8+ TEMRA. About this clonotype: Its antigen is still unknown.

RNA totalling about 0.45 to 1 ug underwent reverse transcription with random hexamers. The method of amplification for TCR beta CDR3 was immunoSEQ multiplex PCR, covering 54 Vbeta and 13 Jbeta. MiXCR was run by TCRdb on the immunoSEQ multiplex PCR reads, yielding one entry per CDR3 protein. The table shows about 210,000 distinct CDR3 sequences, with approximately 95% occurring only once. The TCR sequence derives from a human donor in good health. The sequencing input was CD4+ T cells from PBMCs.

CDR3 nucleotides: TGCAGTGCTGGGACCTGGGAGGCAGTCTCCTACGAGCAGTACTTC. Translating gives CSAGTWEAVSYEQYF. The chain is built from TRBV20-1 and TRBJ2-7, with D possibly matching TRBD2 (6 bases). Between the trimmed V and J ends, which lost 5 bases and 0 bases, there was a span of 17 bases. The germline gives CDR1 DFQATT, CDR2 SNEGSKA (reference sequence). The CDR3 has 15 amino acids.